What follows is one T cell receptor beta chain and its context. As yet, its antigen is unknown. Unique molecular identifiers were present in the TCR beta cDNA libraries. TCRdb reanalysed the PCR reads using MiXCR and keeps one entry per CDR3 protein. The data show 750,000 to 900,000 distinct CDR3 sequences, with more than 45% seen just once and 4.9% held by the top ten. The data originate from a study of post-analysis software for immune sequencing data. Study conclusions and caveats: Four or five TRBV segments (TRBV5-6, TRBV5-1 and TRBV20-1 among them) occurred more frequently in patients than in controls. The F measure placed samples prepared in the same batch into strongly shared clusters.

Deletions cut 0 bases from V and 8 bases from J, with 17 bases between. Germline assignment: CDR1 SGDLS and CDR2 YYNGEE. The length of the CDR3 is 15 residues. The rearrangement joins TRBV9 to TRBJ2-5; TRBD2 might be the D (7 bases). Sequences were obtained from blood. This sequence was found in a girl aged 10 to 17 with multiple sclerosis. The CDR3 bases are TGTGCCAGCAGCGTAGGAGGGGGGACTATGACAACCCAGTACTTC. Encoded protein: CASSVGGGTMTTQYF. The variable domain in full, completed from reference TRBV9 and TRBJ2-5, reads DSGVTQTPKHLITATGQRVTLRCSPRSGDLSVYWYQQSLDQGLQFLIQYYNGEERAKGNILERFSAQQFPDLHSELNLSSLELGDSALYFCASSVGGGTMTTQYFGPGTRLLVL.